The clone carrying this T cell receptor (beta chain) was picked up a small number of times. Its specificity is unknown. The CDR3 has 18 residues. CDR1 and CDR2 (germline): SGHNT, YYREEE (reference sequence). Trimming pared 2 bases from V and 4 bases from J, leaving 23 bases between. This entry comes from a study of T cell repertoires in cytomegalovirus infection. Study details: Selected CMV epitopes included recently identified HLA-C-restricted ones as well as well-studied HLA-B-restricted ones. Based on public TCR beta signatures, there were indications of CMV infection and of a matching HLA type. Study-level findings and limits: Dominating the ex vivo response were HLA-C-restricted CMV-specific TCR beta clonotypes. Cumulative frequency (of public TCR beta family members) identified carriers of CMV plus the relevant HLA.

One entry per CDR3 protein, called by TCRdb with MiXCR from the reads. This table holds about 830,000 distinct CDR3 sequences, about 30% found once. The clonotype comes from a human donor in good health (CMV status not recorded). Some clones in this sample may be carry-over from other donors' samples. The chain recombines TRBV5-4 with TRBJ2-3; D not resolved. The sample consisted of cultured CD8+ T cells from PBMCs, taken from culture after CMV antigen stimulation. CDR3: CASSFVLGPPTNADTQYF. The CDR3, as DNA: TGTGCCAGCAGCTTCGTTTTGGGCCCCCCTACGAATGCAGATACGCAGTATTTT.